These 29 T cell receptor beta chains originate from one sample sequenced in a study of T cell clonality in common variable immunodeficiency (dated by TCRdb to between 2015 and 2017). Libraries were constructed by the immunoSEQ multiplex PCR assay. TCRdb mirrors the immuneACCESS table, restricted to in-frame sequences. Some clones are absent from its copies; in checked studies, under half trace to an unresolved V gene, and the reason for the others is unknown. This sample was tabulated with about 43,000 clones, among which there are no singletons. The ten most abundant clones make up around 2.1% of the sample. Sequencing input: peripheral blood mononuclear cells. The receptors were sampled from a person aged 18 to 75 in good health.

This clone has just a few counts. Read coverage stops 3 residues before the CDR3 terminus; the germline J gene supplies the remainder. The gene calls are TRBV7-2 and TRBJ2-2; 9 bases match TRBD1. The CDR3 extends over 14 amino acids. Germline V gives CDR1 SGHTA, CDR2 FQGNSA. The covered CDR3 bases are TGTGCCAGCAGTCCCACAGGGGGCCGAGAAAAG. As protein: CASSPTGGREK. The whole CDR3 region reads CASSPTGGREKLFF.

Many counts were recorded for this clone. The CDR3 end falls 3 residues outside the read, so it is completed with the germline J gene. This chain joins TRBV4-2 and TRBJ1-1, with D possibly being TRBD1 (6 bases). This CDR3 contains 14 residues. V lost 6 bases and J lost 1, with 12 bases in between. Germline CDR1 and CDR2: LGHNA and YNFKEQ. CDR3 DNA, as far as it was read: TGTGCCAGCAGGAAGGGGGGGTCGAACACTGAA. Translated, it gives CASRKGGSNTE. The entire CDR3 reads CASRKGGSNTEAFF.

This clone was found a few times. The CDR3 is CASSLPDSGNTIYF. The sequenced CDR3 bases are TGTGCCAGTAGCCTCCCAGACTCTGGAAACACC. V and J are TRBV19 and TRBJ1-3; D remains unclear. The sequence runs out 3 residues before the end of the CDR3; the remainder is reconstructed from the germline J gene. The CDR3 covers 14 residues. Trimming left V 6 bases short and J 0 bases short, with 9 bases between. CDR1 and CDR2 from the germline V gene are LNHDA and SQIVND (reference sequence).

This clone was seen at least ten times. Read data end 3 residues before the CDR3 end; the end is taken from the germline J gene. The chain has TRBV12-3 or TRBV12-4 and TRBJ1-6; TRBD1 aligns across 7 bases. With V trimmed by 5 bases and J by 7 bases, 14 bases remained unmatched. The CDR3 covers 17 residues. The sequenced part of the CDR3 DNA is TGTGCCAGCAGTCCGCGACAGGGTGCACGGACGAATTCACCC. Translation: CASSPRQGARTNSP. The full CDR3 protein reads CASSPRQGARTNSPLHF.

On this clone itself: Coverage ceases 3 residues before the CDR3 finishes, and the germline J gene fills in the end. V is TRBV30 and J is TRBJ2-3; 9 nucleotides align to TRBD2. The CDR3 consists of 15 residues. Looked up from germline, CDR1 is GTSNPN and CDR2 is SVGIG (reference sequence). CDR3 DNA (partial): TGTGCCTGGAGTTTGGCGGGAGGGCCTCAAGAGACG. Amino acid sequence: CAWSLAGGPQET. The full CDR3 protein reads CAWSLAGGPQETQYF. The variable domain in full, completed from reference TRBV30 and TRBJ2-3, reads SQTIHQWPATLVQPVGSPLSLECTVEGTSNPNLYWYRQAAGRGLQLLFYSVGIGQISSEVPQNLSASRPQDRQFILSSKKLLLSDSGFYLCAWSLAGGPQETQYFGPGTRLTVL.

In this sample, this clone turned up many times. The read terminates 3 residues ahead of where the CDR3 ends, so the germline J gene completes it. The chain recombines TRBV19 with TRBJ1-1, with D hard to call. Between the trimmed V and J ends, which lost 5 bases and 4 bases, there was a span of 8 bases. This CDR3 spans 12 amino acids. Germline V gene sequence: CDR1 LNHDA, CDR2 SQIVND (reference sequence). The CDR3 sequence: CASSPGGTEAFF. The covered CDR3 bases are TGTGCCAGTAGTCCCGGTGGCACTGAA.

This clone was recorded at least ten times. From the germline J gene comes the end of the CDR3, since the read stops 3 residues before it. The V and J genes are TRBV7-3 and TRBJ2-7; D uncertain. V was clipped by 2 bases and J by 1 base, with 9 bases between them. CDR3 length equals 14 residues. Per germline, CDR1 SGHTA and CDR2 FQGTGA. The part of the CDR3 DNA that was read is TGTGCCAGCAGCTTATCTAGTACGTCCTACGAG. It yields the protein CASSLSSTSYE. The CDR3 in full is CASSLSSTSYEQYF.

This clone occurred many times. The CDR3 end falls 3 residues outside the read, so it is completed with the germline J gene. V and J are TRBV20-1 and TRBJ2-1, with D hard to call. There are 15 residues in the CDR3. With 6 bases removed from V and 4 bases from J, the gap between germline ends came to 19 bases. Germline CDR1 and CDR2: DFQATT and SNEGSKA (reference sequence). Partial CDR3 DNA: TGCAGTGCCAGTTCCGCCGGTAGACAATACAATGAG. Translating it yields CSASSAGRQYNE. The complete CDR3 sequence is CSASSAGRQYNEQFF.

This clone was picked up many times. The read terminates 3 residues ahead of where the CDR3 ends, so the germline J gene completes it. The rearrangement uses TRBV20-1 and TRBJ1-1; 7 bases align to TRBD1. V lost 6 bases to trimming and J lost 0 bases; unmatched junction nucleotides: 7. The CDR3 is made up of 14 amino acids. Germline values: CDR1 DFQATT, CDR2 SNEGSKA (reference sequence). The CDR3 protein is CSAIIQGMNTEAFF. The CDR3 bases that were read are TGCAGTGCGATCATACAGGGGATGAACACTGAA.

Here the CDR3 reads CASSFGGGYTF. The covered CDR3 bases are TGTGCCAGCAGCTTCGGGGGGGGC. This chain uses TRBV5-6 with TRBJ1-2; tentatively, D is TRBD1 (5 bases). From the germline J gene comes the end of the CDR3, since the read stops 3 residues before it. The germline V gene encodes CDR1 SGHDT and CDR2 YYEEEE. The CDR3 runs 11 residues.

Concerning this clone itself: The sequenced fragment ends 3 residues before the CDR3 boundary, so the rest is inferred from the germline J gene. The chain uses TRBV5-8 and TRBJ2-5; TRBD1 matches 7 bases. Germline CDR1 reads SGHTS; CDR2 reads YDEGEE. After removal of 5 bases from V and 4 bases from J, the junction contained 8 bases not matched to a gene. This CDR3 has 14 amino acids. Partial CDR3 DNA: TGTGCCAGCAGTCACCGAGGGGGCGCAGAGACC. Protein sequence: CASSHRGGAET. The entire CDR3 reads CASSHRGGAETQYF.

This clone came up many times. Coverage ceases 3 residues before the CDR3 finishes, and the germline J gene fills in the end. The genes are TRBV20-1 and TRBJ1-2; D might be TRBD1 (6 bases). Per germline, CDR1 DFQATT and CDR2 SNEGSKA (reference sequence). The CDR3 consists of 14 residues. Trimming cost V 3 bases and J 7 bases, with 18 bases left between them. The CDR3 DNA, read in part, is TGCAGTGCTAGGCAAACAGGGACTACTGGTGGC. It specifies CSARQTGTTGG. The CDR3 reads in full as CSARQTGTTGGYTF.

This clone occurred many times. The covered CDR3 bases are TGTGCCAGCTCACAGGGGACAGACTACGAG. It yields the protein CASSQGTDYE. From start to end, the CDR3 is CASSQGTDYEQYF. This chain connects TRBV18 to TRBJ2-7; TRBD1 matches at 7 bases. The DNA ends 3 residues before the CDR3 does, and the rest of the CDR3 is filled in from the germline J gene. The CDR3 runs to 13 residues. The junction had 3 bases not matched to a gene; V was cut back by 4 bases and J by 3 bases. CDR1 KGHSH and CDR2 LQKENI come from the germline V gene.

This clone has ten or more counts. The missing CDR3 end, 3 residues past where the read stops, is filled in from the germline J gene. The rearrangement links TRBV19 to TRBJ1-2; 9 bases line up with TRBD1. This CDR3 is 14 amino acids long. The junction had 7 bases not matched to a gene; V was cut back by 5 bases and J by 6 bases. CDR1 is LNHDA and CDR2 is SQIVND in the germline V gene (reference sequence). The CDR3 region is CASSARQGGNGYTF. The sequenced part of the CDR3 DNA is TGTGCCAGTAGTGCCCGACAGGGGGGTAATGGC.

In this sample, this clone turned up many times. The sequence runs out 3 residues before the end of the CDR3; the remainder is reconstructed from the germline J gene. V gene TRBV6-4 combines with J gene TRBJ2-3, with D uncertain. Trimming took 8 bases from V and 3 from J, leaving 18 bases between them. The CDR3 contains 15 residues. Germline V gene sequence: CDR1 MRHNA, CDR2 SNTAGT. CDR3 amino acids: CASSLSGMRTDTQYF. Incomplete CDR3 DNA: TGTGCCAGCTCCCTGAGTGGTATGAGGACAGATACG.

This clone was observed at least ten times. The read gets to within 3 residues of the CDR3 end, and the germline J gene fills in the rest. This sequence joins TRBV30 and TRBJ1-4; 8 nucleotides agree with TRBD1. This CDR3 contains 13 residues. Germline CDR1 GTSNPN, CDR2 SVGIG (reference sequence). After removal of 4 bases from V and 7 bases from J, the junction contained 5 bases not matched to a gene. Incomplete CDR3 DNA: TGTGCCTGGACTGACAGGGGCAGTGAAAAA. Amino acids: CAWTDRGSEK. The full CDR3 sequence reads CAWTDRGSEKLFF.

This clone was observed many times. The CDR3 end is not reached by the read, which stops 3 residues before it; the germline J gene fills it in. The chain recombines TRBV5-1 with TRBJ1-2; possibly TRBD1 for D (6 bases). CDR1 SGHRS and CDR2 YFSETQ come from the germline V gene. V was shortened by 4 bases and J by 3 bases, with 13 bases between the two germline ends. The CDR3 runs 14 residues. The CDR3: CASSLRGGDYGYTF. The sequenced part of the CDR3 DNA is TGCGCCAGCAGCCTCAGGGGTGGCGACTATGGC.

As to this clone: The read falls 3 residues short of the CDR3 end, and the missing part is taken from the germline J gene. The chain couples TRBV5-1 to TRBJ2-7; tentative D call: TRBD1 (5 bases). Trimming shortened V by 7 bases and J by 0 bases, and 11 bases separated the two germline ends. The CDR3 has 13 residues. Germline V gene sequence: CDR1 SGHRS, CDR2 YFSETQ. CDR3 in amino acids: CASSTVNSYEQYF. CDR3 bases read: TGCGCCAGCTCGACAGTGAACTCCTACGAG.

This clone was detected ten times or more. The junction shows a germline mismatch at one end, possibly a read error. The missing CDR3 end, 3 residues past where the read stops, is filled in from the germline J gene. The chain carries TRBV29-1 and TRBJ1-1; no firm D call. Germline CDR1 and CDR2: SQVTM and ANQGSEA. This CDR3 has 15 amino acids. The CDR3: CTVRMEQTVNTEAFF. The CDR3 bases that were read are TGCACCGTTAGAATGGAACAGACCGTGAACACTGAA.

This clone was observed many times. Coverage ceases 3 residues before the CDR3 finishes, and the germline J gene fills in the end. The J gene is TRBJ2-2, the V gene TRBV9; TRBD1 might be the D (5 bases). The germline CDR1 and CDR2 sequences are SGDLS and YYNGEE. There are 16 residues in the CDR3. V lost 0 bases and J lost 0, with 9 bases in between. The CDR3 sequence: CASSVDGHSNTGELFF. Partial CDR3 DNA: TGTGCCAGCAGCGTAGACGGACACTCGAACACCGGGGAG.

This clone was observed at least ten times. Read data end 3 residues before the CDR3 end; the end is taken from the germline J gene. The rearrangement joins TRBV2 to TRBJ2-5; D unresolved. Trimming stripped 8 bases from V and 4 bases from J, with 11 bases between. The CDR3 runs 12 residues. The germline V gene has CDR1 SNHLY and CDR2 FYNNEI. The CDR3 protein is CASAGLGETQYF. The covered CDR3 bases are TGTGCCAGCGCTGGTCTAGGAGAGACC.

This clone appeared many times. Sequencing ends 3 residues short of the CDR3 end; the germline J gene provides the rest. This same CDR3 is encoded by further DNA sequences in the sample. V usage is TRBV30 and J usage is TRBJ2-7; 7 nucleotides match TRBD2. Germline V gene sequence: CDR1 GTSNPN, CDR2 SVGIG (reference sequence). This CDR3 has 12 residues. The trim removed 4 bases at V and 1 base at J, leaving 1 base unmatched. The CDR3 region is CAWTSGSYEQYF. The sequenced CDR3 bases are TGTGCCTGGACTAGCGGATCCTACGAG.

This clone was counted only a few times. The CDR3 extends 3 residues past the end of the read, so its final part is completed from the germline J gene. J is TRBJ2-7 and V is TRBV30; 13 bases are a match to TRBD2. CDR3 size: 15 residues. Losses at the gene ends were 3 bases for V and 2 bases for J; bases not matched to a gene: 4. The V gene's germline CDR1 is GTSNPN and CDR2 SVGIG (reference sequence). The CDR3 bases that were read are TGTGCCTGGAGCATACTAGCGGGGGGGCCCTACGAG. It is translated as CAWSILAGGPYE. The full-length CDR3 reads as CAWSILAGGPYEQYF.

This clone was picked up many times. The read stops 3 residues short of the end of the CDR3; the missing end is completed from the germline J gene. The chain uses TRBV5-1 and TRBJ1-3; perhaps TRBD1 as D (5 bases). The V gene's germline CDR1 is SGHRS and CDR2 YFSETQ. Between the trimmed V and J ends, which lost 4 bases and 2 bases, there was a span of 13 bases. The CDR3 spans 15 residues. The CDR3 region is CASSPTGDAGNTIYF. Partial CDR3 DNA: TGCGCCAGCAGCCCAACGGGGGACGCTGGAAACACC.

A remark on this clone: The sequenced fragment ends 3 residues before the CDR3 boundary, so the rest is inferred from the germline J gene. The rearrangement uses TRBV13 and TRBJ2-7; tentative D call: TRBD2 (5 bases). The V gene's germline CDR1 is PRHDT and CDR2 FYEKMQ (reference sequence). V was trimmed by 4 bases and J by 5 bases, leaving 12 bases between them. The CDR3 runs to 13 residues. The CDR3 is CASSSSAVNEQYF. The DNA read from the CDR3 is TGTGCCAGCAGCTCCTCAGCGGTTAACGAG.

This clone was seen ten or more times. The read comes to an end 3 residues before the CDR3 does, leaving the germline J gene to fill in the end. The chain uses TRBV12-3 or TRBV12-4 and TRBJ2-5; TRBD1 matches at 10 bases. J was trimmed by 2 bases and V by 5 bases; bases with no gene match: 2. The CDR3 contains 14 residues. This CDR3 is CASSGTGEQETQYF. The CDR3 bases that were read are TGTGCCAGCAGTGGGACAGGGGAACAAGAGACC.

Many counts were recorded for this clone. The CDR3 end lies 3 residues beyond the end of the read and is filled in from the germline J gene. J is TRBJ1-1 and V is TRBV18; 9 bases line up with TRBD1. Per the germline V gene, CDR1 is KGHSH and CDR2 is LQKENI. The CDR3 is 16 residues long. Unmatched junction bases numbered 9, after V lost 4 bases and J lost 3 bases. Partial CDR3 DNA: TGTGCCAGCTCACTCGACCTGGACAGGGGTCACACTGAA. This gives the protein CASSLDLDRGHTE. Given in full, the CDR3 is CASSLDLDRGHTEAFF.

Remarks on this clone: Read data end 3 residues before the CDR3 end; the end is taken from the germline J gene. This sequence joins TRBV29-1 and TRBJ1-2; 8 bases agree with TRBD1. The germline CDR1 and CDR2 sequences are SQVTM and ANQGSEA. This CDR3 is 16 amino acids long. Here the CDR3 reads CSVAPGRDRSPIGYTF. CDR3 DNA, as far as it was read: TGCAGCGTTGCCCCTGGACGGGACAGGTCACCTATCGGC.

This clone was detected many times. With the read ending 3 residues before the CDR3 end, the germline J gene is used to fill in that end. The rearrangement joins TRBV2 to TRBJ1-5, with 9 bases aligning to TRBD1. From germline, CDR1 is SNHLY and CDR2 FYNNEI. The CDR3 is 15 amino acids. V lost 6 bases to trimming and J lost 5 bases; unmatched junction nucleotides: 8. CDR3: CASRAQGAIYQPQHF. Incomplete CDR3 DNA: TGTGCCAGCAGAGCACAGGGGGCTATTTATCAGCCC.